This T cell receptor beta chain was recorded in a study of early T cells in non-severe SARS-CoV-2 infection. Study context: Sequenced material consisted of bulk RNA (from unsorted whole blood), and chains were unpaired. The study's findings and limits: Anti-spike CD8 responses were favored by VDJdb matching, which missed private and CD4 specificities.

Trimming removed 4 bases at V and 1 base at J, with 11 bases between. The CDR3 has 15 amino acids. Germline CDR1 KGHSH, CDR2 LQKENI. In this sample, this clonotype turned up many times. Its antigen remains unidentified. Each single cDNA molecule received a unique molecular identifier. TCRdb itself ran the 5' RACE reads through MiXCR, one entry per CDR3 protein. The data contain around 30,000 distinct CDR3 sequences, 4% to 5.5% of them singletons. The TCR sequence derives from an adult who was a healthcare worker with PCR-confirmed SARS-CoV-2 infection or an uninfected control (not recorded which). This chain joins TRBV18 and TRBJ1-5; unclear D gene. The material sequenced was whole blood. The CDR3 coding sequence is TGTGCCAGCTCACGCAGGCCTGAGAGCAATCAGCCCCAGCATTTT. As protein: CASSRRPESNQPQHF.